This T cell receptor beta chain is from a study of OX40 agonist ivuxolimab in advanced cancers. Study as a whole: Two patients with cutaneous melanoma and one with hepatocellular carcinoma, three in total, showed partial responses.

The table came from immunoSEQ multiplex PCR; TCRdb's copy has only in-frame clones and leaves some out. The sample holds around 150,000 clones, approximately 94% seen once. Study results and caveats: Determination of antigen specificity was not performed for the expanded peripheral T cells.

About this clone itself: Its antigen is not known.

Germline CDR1 reads MDHEN; CDR2 reads SYDVKM. CDR3 length equals 12 residues. Trimming took 1 base from V and 3 from J, leaving 4 bases between them. The V call is TRBV28, the J call TRBJ2-7; no clear D. The sample consisted of CD4+ or CD8+ T cells sorted from blood, taken in a trial of the OX40 agonist ivuxolimab. The TCR was taken from an adult with an advanced solid tumor such as melanoma, head and neck, liver or kidney cancer. Here the CDR3 DNA reads TGTGCCAGCAGTTTATTCTTCTACGAGCAGTACTTC. Translated, it gives CASSLFFYEQYF.